Sequencing of this TCR beta chain was carried out in a study of blood T cell repertoires in COVID-19. Looking at the study overall: Samples came from the United States, Italy and Spain, spanning acute and convalescent COVID-19. From T cells, B-cell-depleted T cells, or PBMCs came the material, which was cDNA or gDNA.

The CDR3 extends over 16 amino acids. The V gene end was trimmed by 0 bases and the J gene end by 3 bases; junction bases not matched to a gene: 5. CDR1 is SGHRS and CDR2 is YFSETQ in the germline V gene. Per the study methods: Cell counts per sample came from amplifying reference gene primers. Produced via immunoSEQ multiplex PCR; TCRdb's table is partial and in-frame only. From that table come the V and J calls and clone size; the DNA was used to work out D and trimming. The sample has roughly 300,000 clones; about 85% are singletons. J is TRBJ2-2 and V is TRBV5-1, with 7 positions matching TRBD1. Sequences were obtained from peripheral blood. The sequence derives from a human donor in a cohort sampled during active COVID-19. CDR3: CASSLGSTGYTGELFF. CDR3 sequence (DNA): TGCGCCAGCAGCTTGGGATCGACAGGGTACACCGGGGAGCTGTTTTTT.